This T cell receptor beta chain derives from a study of T cell repertoires in cytomegalovirus infection. Study at large: Both a matching HLA type and CMV infection were indicated by public TCR beta signatures.

Each CDR3 protein is one row after TCRdb ran MiXCR on the reads. The sample contains fewer than 700,000 distinct CDR3 sequences, 20% to 25% of which appear only once. Germline assignment: CDR1 SNHLY and CDR2 FYNNEI. Unmatched junction bases numbered 3, after V lost 8 bases and J lost 2 bases. The CDR3 length is 14 residues. This sequence joins TRBV2 and TRBJ2-2, with TRBD1 identical over 9 bases. The sample comprised CD8+ T cells from PBMCs. This sequence was found in a human donor in good health (CMV status not recorded). Some clones in this sample may be carry-over from other donors' samples. The CDR3 reads CASWDRANTGELFF. The CDR3 nucleotides read TGTGCCAGCTGGGACAGGGCTAACACCGGGGAGCTGTTTTTT.